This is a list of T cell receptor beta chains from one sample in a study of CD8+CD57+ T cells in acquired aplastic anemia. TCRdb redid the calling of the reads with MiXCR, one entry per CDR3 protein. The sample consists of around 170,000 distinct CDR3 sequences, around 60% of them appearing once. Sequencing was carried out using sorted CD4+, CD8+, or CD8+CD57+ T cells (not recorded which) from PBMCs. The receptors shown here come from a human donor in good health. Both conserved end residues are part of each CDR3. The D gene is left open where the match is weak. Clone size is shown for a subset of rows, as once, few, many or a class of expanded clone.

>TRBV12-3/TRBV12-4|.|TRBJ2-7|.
TGTGCCAGCAGTGCACAGGGAGCTGCCTACGAGCAGTACTTC
CASSAQGAAYEQYF
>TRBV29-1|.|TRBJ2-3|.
TGCAGCGTCGGGATCACAGATACGCAGTATTTT
CSVGITDTQYF
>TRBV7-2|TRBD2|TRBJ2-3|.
TGTGCCAGCAGCTTTCTTCCAGCGGGAGGGCGCACAGATACGCAGTATTTT
CASSFLPAGGRTDTQYF
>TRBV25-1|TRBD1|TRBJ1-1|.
TGTGCCAGCAGTGAAACGGACAGGGCTGAAGCTTTCTTT
CASSETDRAEAFF
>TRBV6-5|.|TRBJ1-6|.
TGTGCCAGCAGTTTCACACGACAGGCTGGGGATTCACCCCTCCACTTT
CASSFTRQAGDSPLHF
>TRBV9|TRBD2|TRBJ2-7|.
TGTGCCAGCAGCGTAACTAGCGGGGGGGCCCCAGTCTACGAGCAGTACTTC
CASSVTSGGAPVYEQYF
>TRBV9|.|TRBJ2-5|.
TGTGCCAGCAGCGTAGGAGGGGGGAGGGAGACCCAGTACTTC
CASSVGGGRETQYF
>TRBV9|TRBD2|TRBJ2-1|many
TGTGCCAGCAGCCCCGGGACTAGCGGGTACAATGAGCAGTTCTTC
CASSPGTSGYNEQFF
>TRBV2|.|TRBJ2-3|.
TGTGCCAGCATCGGGAGAACGAGCACAGATACGCAGTATTTT
CASIGRTSTDTQYF
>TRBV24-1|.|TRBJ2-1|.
TGTGCCACCAGTGATTTGGACAGACTAAGCTCCTACAATGAGCAGTTCTTC
CATSDLDRLSSYNEQFF
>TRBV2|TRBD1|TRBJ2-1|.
TGTGCCAGCAGTGAGAACAGGGGGCAATCCGGGAGGCCCTACAATGAGCAGTTCTTC
CASSENRGQSGRPYNEQFF
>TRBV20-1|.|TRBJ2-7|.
TGCAGTGCTAGAGGGGGGGCGAGGTACGAGCAGTACTTC
CSARGGARYEQYF
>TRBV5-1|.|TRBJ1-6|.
TGCGCCAGCAGCCCCGGAAGAGGCGTTGATTCACCCCTCCACTTT
CASSPGRGVDSPLHF
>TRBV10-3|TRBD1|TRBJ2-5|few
TGTGCCATCAGCGACAGGGAAGGAGAGACCCAGTACTTC
CAISDREGETQYF
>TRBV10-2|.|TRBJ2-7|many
TGCGCCAGCAGTGAGTCGATATCAGCGACCTCAAACGAGCAGTACTTC
CASSESISATSNEQYF
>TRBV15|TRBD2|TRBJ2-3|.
TGTGCCACCAGCGGAGAACGATTGGGAGCGGGGGGAGGCACAGATACGCAGTATTTT
CATSGERLGAGGGTDTQYF
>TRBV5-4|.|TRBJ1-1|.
TGTGCCAGCAGCCCCCCCAACACTGAAGCTTTCTTT
CASSPPNTEAFF
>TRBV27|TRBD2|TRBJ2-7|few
TGTGCCAGCAGTCAGACTAGCGGGAGTATGTACGAGCAGTACTTC
CASSQTSGSMYEQYF
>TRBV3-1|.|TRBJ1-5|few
TGTGCCAGCAGCCAAGTCCCCGACGCAGGGCGCAATCAGCCCCAGCATTTT
CASSQVPDAGRNQPQHF
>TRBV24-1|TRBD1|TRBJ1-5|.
TGTGCCACCAGTGACGCCGGGACAGGAGTTGCTCAGCCCCAGCATTTT
CATSDAGTGVAQPQHF
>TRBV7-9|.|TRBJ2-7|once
TGTGCCAGCAGCTTAGGGGGACAACCCTACGAGCAGTACTTC
CASSLGGQPYEQYF
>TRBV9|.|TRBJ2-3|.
TGTGCCAGCAGCGCCGGAGGCGGCGGGGCAGATACGCAGTATTTT
CASSAGGGGADTQYF
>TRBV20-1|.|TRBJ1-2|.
TGCAGTGGGGGGGCAAAAGGCTACACCTTC
CSGGAKGYTF
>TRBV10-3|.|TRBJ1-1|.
TGTGCCTCACAGGGATCAGGGGCCATTACTGAAGCTTTCTTT
CASQGSGAITEAFF
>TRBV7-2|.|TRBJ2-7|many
TGTGCCAGCAGCTTAGGGGTCCTCTACGAGCAGTACTTC
CASSLGVLYEQYF
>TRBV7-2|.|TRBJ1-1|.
TGTGCCAGCAGCCCCTCGTGGTCCCTATTTGGGGCTTTCTTT
CASSPSWSLFGAFF
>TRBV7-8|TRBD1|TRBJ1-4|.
TGTGCCAGCAGCACGGACAGGGTGAGAGAAAAACTGTTTTTT
CASSTDRVREKLFF
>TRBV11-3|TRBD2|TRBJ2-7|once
TGTGCCAGCAGCGGACTAGCTAGGTACGAGCAGTACTTC
CASSGLARYEQYF
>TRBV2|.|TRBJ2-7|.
TGTGCCAGCAGTGAATATAGCGGCTCCTACAATGAGCAGTACTTC
CASSEYSGSYNEQYF
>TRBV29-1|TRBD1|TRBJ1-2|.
TGCAGCGTTGAAGAAGGCAGGGGGACGCGTGGCTACACCTTC
CSVEEGRGTRGYTF
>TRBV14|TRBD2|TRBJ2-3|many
TGTGCCAGCAGCCAAGACCACCGAGCGGGAGGGCCCACAGATACGCAGTATTTT
CASSQDHRAGGPTDTQYF
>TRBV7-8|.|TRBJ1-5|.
TGCGCCAGCAGCCAAGGAGACACAGGCAGCCAGCCCCAGCATTTT
CASSQGDTGSQPQHF
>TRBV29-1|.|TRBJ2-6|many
TGCAGCGTATCAACAGGATTCTCTGGGGCCAACGTCCTGACTTTC
CSVSTGFSGANVLTF
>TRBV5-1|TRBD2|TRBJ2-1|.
TGCGCCAGCAGCCGTTATGGGGGGGATGAGCAGTTCTTC
CASSRYGGDEQFF
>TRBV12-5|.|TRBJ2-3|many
TGTGCTAGTGGAACGAGCCTAGGTGGGGATACGCAGTATTTT
CASGTSLGGDTQYF
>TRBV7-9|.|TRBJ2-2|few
TGTGCCAGCACCACGGCGGCAGGAACCGGGGAGCTGTTTTTT
CASTTAAGTGELFF
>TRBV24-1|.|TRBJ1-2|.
TGTGCCACCAGTGATTTGTGGCAGGGTGATGGCTACACCTTC
CATSDLWQGDGYTF
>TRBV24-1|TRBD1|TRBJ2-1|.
TGTGCCACCAGTGATTTAGGGGACAGGGGGAATGAGCAGTTCTTC
CATSDLGDRGNEQFF
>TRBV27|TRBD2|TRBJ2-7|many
TGTGCCAGCAGTTTAGGACTAGCGACCGAATACGAGCAGTACTTC
CASSLGLATEYEQYF
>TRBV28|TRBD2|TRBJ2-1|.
TGTGCCAGCAGTCGGCGGGGACTACACTTCGGCAATGAGCAGTTCTTC
CASSRRGLHFGNEQFF
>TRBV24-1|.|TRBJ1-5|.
TGTGCCACCAGTGATCTCAATCAGCCCCAGCATTTT
CATSDLNQPQHF
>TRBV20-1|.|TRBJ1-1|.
TGCAGTGCTAGGCCGACCCCGTGGGCTGAAGCTTTCTTT
CSARPTPWAEAFF
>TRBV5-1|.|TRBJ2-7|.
.
CASSLAVGTGSNF
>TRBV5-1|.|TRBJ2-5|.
TGCGCCAGCAGCTTGTTCAGGCACGGGACTTCGTTATTGGGAGAGACCCAGTACTTC
CASSLFRHGTSLLGETQYF
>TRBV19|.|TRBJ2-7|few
TGTGCCAGTAGTATTAGTGGCACCTACGAGCAGTACTTC
CASSISGTYEQYF
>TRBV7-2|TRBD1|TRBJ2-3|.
TGTGCCAGCAGCTTGAGGGACAGGGGAGGAGATACGCAGTATTTT
CASSLRDRGGDTQYF